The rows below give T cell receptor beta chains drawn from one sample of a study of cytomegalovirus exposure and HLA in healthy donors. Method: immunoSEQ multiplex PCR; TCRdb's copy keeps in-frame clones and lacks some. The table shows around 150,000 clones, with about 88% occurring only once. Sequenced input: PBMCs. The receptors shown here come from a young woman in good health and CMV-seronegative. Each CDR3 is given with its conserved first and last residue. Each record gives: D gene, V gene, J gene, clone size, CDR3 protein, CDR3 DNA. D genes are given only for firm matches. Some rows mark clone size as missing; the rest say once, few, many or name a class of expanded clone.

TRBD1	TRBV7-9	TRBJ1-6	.	CASSLALGGVNNSPLHF	TGTGCCAGCAGCTTAGCCCTAGGGGGCGTGAATAATTCACCCCTCCACTTT
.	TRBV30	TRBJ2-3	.	CAWNSVSTDTQYF	TGTGCCTGGAACTCGGTGAGCACAGATACGCAGTATTTT
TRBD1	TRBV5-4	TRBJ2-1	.	CASSLEYRVGQGTYNEQFF	TGTGCCAGCAGCTTGGAATATAGGGTGGGACAGGGGACATACAATGAGCAGTTCTTC
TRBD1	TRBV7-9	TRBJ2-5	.	CASSSGQGTRETQYF	TGTGCCAGCAGCTCAGGACAGGGGACAAGGGAGACCCAGTACTTC
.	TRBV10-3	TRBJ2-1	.	CAISGTANTYNEQFF	TGTGCCATCAGTGGGACAGCGAATACCTACAATGAGCAGTTCTTC
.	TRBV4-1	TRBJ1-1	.	CASSHPGQTIGMNTEAFF	TGCGCCAGCAGCCACCCGGGACAAACGATTGGAATGAACACTGAAGCTTTCTTT
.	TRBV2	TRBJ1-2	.	CARGGGENGYTF	TGTGCCAGGGGCGGGGGGGAAAATGGCTACACCTTC
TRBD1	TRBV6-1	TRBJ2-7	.	CASRERQGLGEQYF	TGTGCCAGCAGAGAAAGACAGGGCTTGGGAGAGCAGTACTTC
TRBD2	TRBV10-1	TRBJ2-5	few	CASSRDYQETQYF	TGCGCCAGCAGTAGGGACTATCAAGAGACCCAGTACTTC
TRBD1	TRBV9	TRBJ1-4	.	CASSVGQGFNEKLFF	TGTGCCAGCAGCGTAGGACAGGGTTTCAATGAAAAACTGTTTTTT
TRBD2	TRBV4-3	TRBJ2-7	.	CASSLRGGFDEQYF	TGCGCCAGCAGCCTGAGGGGAGGGTTCGACGAGCAGTACTTC
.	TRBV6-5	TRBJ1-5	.	CASSFLGGNQPQHF	TGTGCCAGCAGTTTTTTGGGAGGCAATCAGCCCCAGCATTTT
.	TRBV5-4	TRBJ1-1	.	CASSSAGLNTEAFF	TGTGCCAGCAGCTCGGCGGGACTGAACACTGAAGCTTTCTTT
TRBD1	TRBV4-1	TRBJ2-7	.	CASSYYPGQDYEQYF	TGCGCCAGCAGCTATTACCCGGGACAGGACTACGAGCAGTACTTC
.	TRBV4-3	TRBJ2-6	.	CASSQDVLLASGANVLTF	TGCGCCAGCAGCCAAGATGTGCTGCTAGCCTCCGGGGCCAACGTCCTGACTTTC
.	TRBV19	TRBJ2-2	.	CASIIVEPGVPGELFF	TGTGCCAGTATAATTGTCGAACCAGGGGTCCCCGGGGAGCTGTTTTTT
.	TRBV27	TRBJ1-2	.	CASSLFSGTYGYTF	TGTGCCAGCAGTTTATTTTCAGGCACCTATGGCTACACCTTC
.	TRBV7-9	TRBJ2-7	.	CASSLNPLEQYF	TGTGCCAGCAGCTTAAATCCCCTCGAGCAGTACTTC
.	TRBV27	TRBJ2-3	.	CASSSRLVPIPSTDTQYF	TGTGCCAGCAGTAGTAGGCTAGTCCCGATCCCTAGCACAGATACGCAGTATTTT
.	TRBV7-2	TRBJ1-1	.	CASSREDTGNTEAFF	TGTGCCAGCAGCCGTGAGGACACCGGGAACACTGAAGCTTTCTTT
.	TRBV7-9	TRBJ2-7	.	CASSFTGYEQYF	TGTGCCAGCAGCTTTACAGGTTACGAGCAGTACTTC
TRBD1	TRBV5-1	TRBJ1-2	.	CASSLAPRGQRSGGYTF	TGCGCCAGCAGCTTGGCCCCCAGGGGGCAAAGGTCTGGTGGCTACACCTTC
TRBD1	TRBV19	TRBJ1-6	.	CASNAGTGISYNSPLHF	TGTGCCAGTAACGCGGGGACAGGAATCTCCTATAATTCACCCCTCCACTTT
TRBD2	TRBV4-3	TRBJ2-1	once	CASSQDSTGRVNNEQFF	TGCGCCAGCAGCCAAGATAGCACCGGGAGGGTGAACAATGAGCAGTTCTTC
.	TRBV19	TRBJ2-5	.	CASSIGEGFEETQYF	TGTGCCAGTAGTATAGGAGAGGGTTTTGAGGAGACCCAGTACTTC
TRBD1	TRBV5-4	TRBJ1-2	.	CASSLAVTGEDGYTF	TGTGCCAGCAGCTTGGCCGTGACAGGGGAGGATGGCTACACCTTC
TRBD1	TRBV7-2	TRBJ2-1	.	CASSGPPGQGANEQFF	TGTGCCAGCAGCGGACCTCCGGGACAGGGGGCCAATGAGCAGTTCTTC
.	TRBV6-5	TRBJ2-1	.	CASGSSGVNNEQFF	TGTGCCAGCGGCTCCAGCGGAGTCAACAATGAGCAGTTCTTC
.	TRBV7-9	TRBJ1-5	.	CASSYIDQPQHF	TGTGCCAGCAGCTACATCGATCAGCCCCAGCATTTT
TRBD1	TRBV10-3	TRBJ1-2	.	CAISPGTDHGYTF	TGTGCCATCAGCCCGGGGACAGATCACGGCTACACCTTC
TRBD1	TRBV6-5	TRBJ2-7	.	CASSYRDRPYEQYF	TGTGCCAGCAGTTATCGGGACAGACCCTACGAGCAGTACTTC
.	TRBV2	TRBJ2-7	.	CASSETKGLTYEQYF	TGTGCCAGCAGTGAAACGAAGGGACTTACCTACGAGCAGTACTTC
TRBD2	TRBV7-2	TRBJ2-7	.	CASRTGLAGGYEQYF	TGTGCCAGCAGAACCGGACTAGCGGGAGGCTACGAGCAGTACTTC
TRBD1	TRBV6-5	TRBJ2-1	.	CASSSDRGSPYNEQFF	TGTGCCAGCAGTTCAGACAGGGGTTCTCCCTACAATGAGCAGTTCTTC
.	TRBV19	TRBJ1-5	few	CASSPGSWPQHF	TGTGCCAGTAGTCCGGGGTCCTGGCCCCAGCATTTT
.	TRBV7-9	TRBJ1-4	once	CASSNQAENEKLFF	TGTGCCAGCTCGAACCAAGCCGAGAATGAAAAACTGTTTTTT
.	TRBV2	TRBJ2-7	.	CASILTHNYEQYF	TGTGCCAGCATTTTGACTCACAACTACGAGCAGTACTTC
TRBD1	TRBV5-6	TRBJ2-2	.	CASSAGQGDTGELFF	TGTGCCAGCAGTGCTGGGCAGGGGGACACCGGGGAGCTGTTTTTT
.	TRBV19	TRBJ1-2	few	CATEDRDYGYTF	TGTGCCACTGAGGACAGAGACTATGGCTACACCTTC
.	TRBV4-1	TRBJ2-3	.	CASSQVLRSGFAGDTQYF	TGCGCCAGCAGCCAAGTCTTACGTTCAGGATTCGCGGGGGATACGCAGTATTTT
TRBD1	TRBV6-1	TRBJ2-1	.	CASSVTATGGLLLYNEQFF	TGTGCCAGCAGTGTAACCGCGACAGGGGGCCTATTACTTTACAATGAGCAGTTCTTC
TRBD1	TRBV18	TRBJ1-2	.	CASSPEGGNYGYTF	TGTGCCAGCTCACCAGAAGGGGGCAACTATGGCTACACCTTC